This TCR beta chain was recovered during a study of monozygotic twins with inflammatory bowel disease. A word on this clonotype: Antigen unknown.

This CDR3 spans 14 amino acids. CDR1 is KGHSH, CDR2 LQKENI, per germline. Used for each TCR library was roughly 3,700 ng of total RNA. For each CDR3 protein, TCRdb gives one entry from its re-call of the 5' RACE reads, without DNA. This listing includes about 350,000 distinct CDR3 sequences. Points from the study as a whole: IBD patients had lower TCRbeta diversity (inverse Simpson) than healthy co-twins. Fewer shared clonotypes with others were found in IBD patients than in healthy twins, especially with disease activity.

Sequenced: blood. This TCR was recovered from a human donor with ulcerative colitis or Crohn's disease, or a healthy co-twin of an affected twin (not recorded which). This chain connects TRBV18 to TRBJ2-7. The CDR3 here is CATTAGTFLYEQYF.